Detailed here is one T cell receptor beta chain. Many counts were recorded for this clonotype. Its specific antigen is unknown. Within one base of it there is no much larger clone, and no base qualities were kept. Libraries were built with PCR. Sequencer: Illumina HiSeq 2500. To normalize quantification of the TCRbeta repertoire, the TCR libraries were built with molecular barcoding that relied on unique molecular identifiers. The raw public reads went through TCRdb reprocessing: fastp at Q25, MiXCR clone calling, in-frame beta chains kept. Rows with a matching CDR3 protein are joined into one entry that keeps the most common DNA and genes. This sample is represented by 400,000 to 500,000 distinct CDR3 sequences; roughly 11% of them were singletons. Together, the top ten hold roughly 5.1% of the sample. V loses 4 bases of germline sequence and J loses 2 bases, and the interval between the two ends is 9 bases. The CDR3, cysteine through phenylalanine, is 13 amino acids long. Only the CDR3 DNA stays, 39 bases, in frame from base 1. Reading the germline V gene (reference sequence) gives CDR1 MNHEY and CDR2 SMNVEV.

This record belongs to a study of T-cell reconstitution after alpha-beta-depleted transplantation in children (dated by TCRdb to the mid-2010s). As for the study more broadly: Using TCR repertoire profiling, the study quantitatively followed how T-cell immune reconstitution unfolded in children after TCRalphabeta/CD19-depleted allogeneic hematopoietic cell transplantation.

This sequence was found in a human donor who donated a stem cell graft to a child with acute myeloid leukemia. In this chain, TRBV27 is recombined with TRBJ2-7, with a weak D call of TRBD2 (5 bases match). The specimen comprised PBMCs from the stem cell graft donor, sampled from the stem cell graft. CDR3 protein: CASSYSGTYEQYF. Read as DNA, the sequence is TGTGCCAGCAGTTACTCGGGGACCTACGAGCAGTACTTC.